The present entry profiles one TCR beta chain with its context. The target antigen is unknown. Sequenced by immunoSEQ multiplex PCR; TCRdb stores in-frame clones only, minus some. The sample yields approximately 130,000 clones, 93% seen once. The V gene end was trimmed by 1 base and the J gene end by 5 bases; junction bases not matched to a gene: 8. The germline V gene has CDR1 LGHDT and CDR2 YNNKEL (reference sequence). CDR3 length: 15 amino acids. These data originate in a study of T cell responses to AZD1222 COVID-19 vaccine. The wider study: Both about-4-week and about-12-week second-dose recipients were combined. Study-level points and caveats: Once two AZD1222 doses were given, Spike-specific TCR breadth and depth went up.

This clonotype was sampled from an adult in good health. Sequences were derived from peripheral blood, sampled on day 0 of AZD1222 vaccination. The J gene is TRBJ2-7, the V gene TRBV3-1 (or the pseudogene TRBV3-2); 7 nucleotides agree with TRBD2. The CDR3 here is CASSQGGGLNDEQYF. The CDR3 DNA follows: TGTGCCAGCAGCCAAGGGGGGGGACTAAACGACGAGCAGTACTTC.